A selection of T cell receptor beta chains follows, all from one sample in a study of OX40 agonist ivuxolimab in advanced cancers. Data came from immunoSEQ multiplex PCR; TCRdb stores just in-frame clones and leaves some out. The table records 100,000 to 150,000 clones, 92% of them present only once. Sequencing used CD4+ or CD8+ T cells sorted from blood, obtained in a trial of the OX40 agonist ivuxolimab. Source of these receptors: an adult with an advanced solid tumor such as melanoma, head and neck, liver or kidney cancer. Each CDR3 is given with its conserved first and last residue. A D gene is named only where the DNA matches it firmly. For some rows the clone size is stated as once, few or many, or as a class when expanded; others skip it.

d_call: NA; clone_size: NA; v_call: TRBV29-1; j_call: TRBJ2-1; cdr3_nt: TGCAGCGTTGGCGGCCTTAGTGAGCAGTTCTTC; cdr3_aa: CSVGGLSEQFF
d_call: NA; clone_size: NA; v_call: TRBV2; j_call: TRBJ2-1; cdr3_nt: TGTGCCAGCAGTGAGGGATTATTCACCTACAATGAGCAGTTCTTC; cdr3_aa: CASSEGLFTYNEQFF
d_call: NA; clone_size: once; v_call: TRBV5-5; j_call: TRBJ1-4; cdr3_nt: TGTGCCAGCAGCTTGTATACCACAACTAATGAAAAACTGTTTTTT; cdr3_aa: CASSLYTTTNEKLFF
d_call: NA; clone_size: NA; v_call: TRBV7-9; j_call: TRBJ2-1; cdr3_nt: TGTGCCAGCAGCTTGCTCGTTGCCCGGGAAAATAATGAGCAGTTCTTC; cdr3_aa: CASSLLVARENNEQFF
d_call: NA; clone_size: NA; v_call: TRBV6-6; j_call: TRBJ2-1; cdr3_nt: TGTGCCAGCAGTTCCCCCGGCGGTGAGCAGTTCTTC; cdr3_aa: CASSSPGGEQFF
d_call: NA; clone_size: NA; v_call: TRBV18; j_call: TRBJ2-2; cdr3_nt: TGTGCCAGCTCACCAACCGGGGAGCTGTTTTTT; cdr3_aa: CASSPTGELFF
d_call: TRBD2; clone_size: few; v_call: TRBV7-6; j_call: TRBJ2-7; cdr3_nt: TGTGCCAGCAGCCCCGTAAGCGGGGGGAGCCCCTACGAGCAGTACTTC; cdr3_aa: CASSPVSGGSPYEQYF
d_call: NA; clone_size: NA; v_call: TRBV27; j_call: TRBJ1-3; cdr3_nt: TGTGCCAGCAGTCCGCAGGGGAGCTCTGGAAACACCATATATTTT; cdr3_aa: CASSPQGSSGNTIYF
d_call: NA; clone_size: NA; v_call: TRBV28; j_call: TRBJ1-5; cdr3_nt: TGTGCCAGCACCCAGGGAGGTAGCAATCAGCCCCAGCATTTT; cdr3_aa: CASTQGGSNQPQHF
d_call: NA; clone_size: once; v_call: TRBV21-1; j_call: TRBJ1-1; cdr3_nt: TGTGCCAGCAGCAAAGCGATTAGGGTGTACACTGAAGCTTTCTTT; cdr3_aa: CASSKAIRVYTEAFF
d_call: TRBD1; clone_size: NA; v_call: TRBV4-3; j_call: TRBJ2-2; cdr3_nt: TGCGCCAGCAGCCGCGACAGGGGACACACCGGGGAGCTGTTTTTT; cdr3_aa: CASSRDRGHTGELFF
d_call: NA; clone_size: NA; v_call: TRBV6-1; j_call: TRBJ2-7; cdr3_nt: TGTGCCAGCAGTGAAGTGATAGGAGTCAACTCCTACGAGCAGTACTTC; cdr3_aa: CASSEVIGVNSYEQYF
d_call: NA; clone_size: NA; v_call: TRBV7-2; j_call: TRBJ1-5; cdr3_nt: TGTGCCAGCAGCTTAGACCCCTATCAGCCCCAGCATTTT; cdr3_aa: CASSLDPYQPQHF
d_call: NA; clone_size: NA; v_call: TRBV6-4; j_call: TRBJ2-1; cdr3_nt: TGTGCCAGCAGTGAACAGCGGGCTGGGAAGCAGTTCTTC; cdr3_aa: CASSEQRAGKQFF
d_call: NA; clone_size: NA; v_call: TRBV5-1; j_call: TRBJ1-1; cdr3_nt: TGCGCCAGCAGCACAGACAGGTCAGCAGAAGCTTTCTTT; cdr3_aa: CASSTDRSAEAFF
d_call: NA; clone_size: few; v_call: TRBV10-1; j_call: TRBJ1-2; cdr3_nt: TGCGCCAGCAACGAGCAAGCAGTGGGGATTTGTGGCTACACCTTC; cdr3_aa: CASNEQAVGICGYTF
d_call: TRBD1; clone_size: NA; v_call: TRBV15; j_call: TRBJ1-4; cdr3_nt: TGTGCCACCAGCAGAGATCAAGACAGGGATGAAAAACTGTTTTTT; cdr3_aa: CATSRDQDRDEKLFF
d_call: NA; clone_size: NA; v_call: TRBV7-9; j_call: TRBJ1-2; cdr3_nt: TGTGCCAGCAGCCCCCCGGGAGGAAACTATGGCTACACCTTC; cdr3_aa: CASSPPGGNYGYTF
d_call: TRBD2; clone_size: NA; v_call: TRBV18; j_call: TRBJ2-6; cdr3_nt: TGTGCCAGCTCACCCGGGGGGGCACTCTCTGGGGCCAACGTCCTGACTTTC; cdr3_aa: CASSPGGALSGANVLTF
d_call: NA; clone_size: NA; v_call: TRBV5-1; j_call: TRBJ2-7; cdr3_nt: TGCGCCAGCAGCTTCGGATCTTTTGAGCAGTACTTC; cdr3_aa: CASSFGSFEQYF
d_call: TRBD1; clone_size: NA; v_call: TRBV9; j_call: TRBJ1-4; cdr3_nt: TGTGCCAGCAGCACCGACAGGGGCGAAAAACTGTTTTTT; cdr3_aa: CASSTDRGEKLFF
d_call: NA; clone_size: NA; v_call: TRBV9; j_call: TRBJ1-1; cdr3_nt: TGTGCCAGCAGCGGAGGTTTGCAATCCCCTTACACTGAAGCTTTCTTT; cdr3_aa: CASSGGLQSPYTEAFF
d_call: NA; clone_size: NA; v_call: TRBV28; j_call: TRBJ2-7; cdr3_nt: TGTGCCAGCACCCTGTCAGCGGCGGGCTACGAGCAGTACTTC; cdr3_aa: CASTLSAAGYEQYF
d_call: NA; clone_size: NA; v_call: TRBV7-2; j_call: TRBJ2-7; cdr3_nt: TGTGCCAGCAGCTTAGGGGGGGCTCTAAACGAGCAGTACTTC; cdr3_aa: CASSLGGALNEQYF
d_call: NA; clone_size: NA; v_call: TRBV11-1; j_call: TRBJ1-1; cdr3_nt: TGTGCCAGCAGCTTATATTCTGGGTCGGTTCCGAACACTGAAGCTTTCTTT; cdr3_aa: CASSLYSGSVPNTEAFF
d_call: NA; clone_size: NA; v_call: TRBV7-8; j_call: TRBJ2-7; cdr3_nt: TGTGCCAGCAGCTTAGTTACCGGGACCCACGAGCAGTACTTC; cdr3_aa: CASSLVTGTHEQYF
d_call: TRBD1; clone_size: NA; v_call: TRBV5-1; j_call: TRBJ1-1; cdr3_nt: TGCGCCAGCAGCTTGGCCGCGCCAGGGGGCGCGTACACTGAAGCTTTCTTT; cdr3_aa: CASSLAAPGGAYTEAFF
d_call: NA; clone_size: NA; v_call: TRBV19; j_call: TRBJ1-1; cdr3_nt: TGTGCCGCTCGCCGGGGCCAGACGAACACTGAAGCTTTCTTT; cdr3_aa: CAARRGQTNTEAFF
d_call: NA; clone_size: NA; v_call: TRBV5-1; j_call: TRBJ2-3; cdr3_nt: TGCGCCAGTAAACTCGGGACCATCACAGATACGCAGTATTTT; cdr3_aa: CASKLGTITDTQYF
d_call: NA; clone_size: NA; v_call: TRBV7-3; j_call: TRBJ1-5; cdr3_nt: TGTGCCAGCAGCTCCTCTCGTAATCAGCCCCAGCATTTT; cdr3_aa: CASSSSRNQPQHF
d_call: NA; clone_size: NA; v_call: TRBV18; j_call: TRBJ1-4; cdr3_nt: TGTGCCAGCTCACCACCGCGGGCTGCAACTAATGAAAAACTGTTTTTT; cdr3_aa: CASSPPRAATNEKLFF
d_call: NA; clone_size: few; v_call: TRBV5-1; j_call: TRBJ1-1; cdr3_nt: TGCGCCAGTTCGGGAAGTGAAGCTTTCTTT; cdr3_aa: CASSGSEAFF
d_call: TRBD1; clone_size: NA; v_call: TRBV19; j_call: TRBJ1-5; cdr3_nt: TGTGCCAGTAAAACAGGGGGAGGTCAGCCCCAGCATTTT; cdr3_aa: CASKTGGGQPQHF
d_call: TRBD1; clone_size: NA; v_call: TRBV11-2; j_call: TRBJ1-2; cdr3_nt: TGTGCCAGCAGCTTAGCAACAGGGGGCTATGGCTACACCTTC; cdr3_aa: CASSLATGGYGYTF
d_call: NA; clone_size: NA; v_call: TRBV28; j_call: TRBJ1-2; cdr3_nt: TGTGCCAGCAGTTTACAGGGCTATGGCTACACCTTC; cdr3_aa: CASSLQGYGYTF
d_call: NA; clone_size: NA; v_call: TRBV10-3; j_call: TRBJ2-2; cdr3_nt: TGTGCCATCATGGGGGCCGACTCACCGGGATCCCTAACCGGGGAGCTGTTTTTT; cdr3_aa: CAIMGADSPGSLTGELFF
d_call: TRBD2; clone_size: NA; v_call: TRBV29-1; j_call: TRBJ2-5; cdr3_nt: TGCAGCGTCGGAGGCCTAGCGGGAGAGACCCAGTACTTC; cdr3_aa: CSVGGLAGETQYF
d_call: TRBD2; clone_size: NA; v_call: TRBV28; j_call: TRBJ2-5; cdr3_nt: TGTGCCAGCACCCGGGGGGAAGAGACCCAGTACTTC; cdr3_aa: CASTRGEETQYF
d_call: NA; clone_size: NA; v_call: TRBV5-6; j_call: TRBJ2-1; cdr3_nt: TGTGCCAGCAGCTTGGGACTAGTGCGGGTTGAGCAGTTCTTC; cdr3_aa: CASSLGLVRVEQFF
d_call: NA; clone_size: NA; v_call: TRBV30; j_call: TRBJ2-7; cdr3_nt: TGTGCCTGGAGTGTGGGGGGAGGGGGCGGCGAGCAGTACTTC; cdr3_aa: CAWSVGGGGGEQYF